The clone carrying this T cell receptor beta chain came up many times. What it recognizes is unknown. The germline V gene encodes CDR1 KGHDR and CDR2 SFDVKD. V was clipped by 8 bases and J by 6 bases, with 16 bases between them. The CDR3 length is 14 residues. The sample comes from a study of T cells in Graves' hyperthyroidism and ophthalmopathy. Background on the study: Before any treatment, at initial diagnosis, peripheral blood was collected. Findings and limits, study-wide: Within blood appeared most thyroid clonotypes that had expanded above 0.001. Ophthalmopathy was distinguished from stable hyperthyroidism by 13 V-J signatures.

RNA transcripts provided the source from which TCR beta CDR3 regions were amplified. The HTBI primer set was used in a first-round RT-PCR of the TCR CDR3. TCRdb redid the calling of the multiplex PCR reads with MiXCR, one entry per CDR3 protein. Of nearly 600,000 distinct CDR3 sequences in the sample, approximately 15% were seen once. V and J are TRBV24-1 and TRBJ2-1; perhaps D is TRBD1 or TRBD2 (6 bases each). This clonotype was obtained from a woman younger than 35 with Graves' ophthalmopathy. Sequenced: blood. CDR3 DNA: TGTGCCACCAACGGGGGCGAGGGATTCAATGAGCAGTTCTTC. Its translation is CATNGGEGFNEQFF.